This record covers a single T cell receptor beta chain. Its antigen is unknown. The data derive from a study of siplizumab effects on memory and regulatory T cells. The repertoire was sequenced with immunoSEQ multiplex PCR; TCRdb's copy has only in-frame clones and lacks some. The table shows approximately 100,000 clones, with 93% occurring only once. Trimming shortened V by 4 bases and J by 4 bases, and 14 bases separated the two germline ends. Germline loops: CDR1 LNHDA, CDR2 SQIVND (reference sequence). The CDR3 is 15 residues long. Study findings and constraints: In unstimulated cells, naive T cells appeared more diverse than memory T cells and seemed major alloresponse contributors. Researchers could map only a minor fraction of alloreactive clones to unstimulated subsets. Proliferating CD4+ or CD8+ clones, roughly 80-96% of them, lacked an assignable naive or memory phenotype.

This TCR derives from a human donor in good health. Sequenced: Tregs sorted from blood. The V and J genes are TRBV19 and TRBJ2-1, with a weak D call TRBD1 (6 bases). The CDR3 nucleotides read TGTGCCAGTAGTACCCGCAGGGGCACTTACAATGAGCAGTTCTTC. Translation: CASSTRRGTYNEQFF.